The rows below give T cell receptor beta chains drawn from one sample of a study of CD8+ T cells in alopecia areata. Some clones are missing from TCRdb's copy, which holds only in-frame ones; the method was immunoSEQ multiplex PCR. The sample lists about 130,000 clones, around 50% occurring once. The sequenced sample was CD4+ T cells sorted from blood, obtained at week 0. These receptors originate from a human donor with alopecia areata. The CDR3 runs from the conserved cysteine through the conserved F or W. D genes are given only for firm matches. Only some rows state a clone size, as once, few, many or a class for expanded clones.

CDR3 length: 13
D gene: TRBD1
J gene: TRBJ2-3
clone size: -
V gene: TRBV29-1
CDR3 DNA: TGCAGCGCCCGACAGGGGGGCGGAGATACGCAGTATTTT
CDR3 protein: CSARQGGGDTQYF

CDR3 length: 13
D gene: -
J gene: TRBJ1-1
clone size: -
V gene: TRBV29-1
CDR3 DNA: TGCAGCGTTGATGAACAGGAGAACACTGAAGCTTTCTTT
CDR3 protein: CSVDEQENTEAFF

CDR3 length: 11
D gene: -
J gene: TRBJ2-7
clone size: -
V gene: TRBV30
CDR3 DNA: TGTGCCTGTCGACAGTTTTACGAGCAGTACTTC
CDR3 protein: CACRQFYEQYF

CDR3 length: 14
D gene: -
J gene: TRBJ2-3
clone size: once
V gene: TRBV2
CDR3 DNA: TGTGCCAGCCGCACTACGACTAGCACAGATACGCAGTATTTT
CDR3 protein: CASRTTTSTDTQYF

CDR3 length: 14
D gene: TRBD1
J gene: TRBJ2-7
clone size: few
V gene: TRBV28
CDR3 DNA: TGTGCCAGCACTCTAGGACAGGGGGCGAGGGAGCAGTACTTC
CDR3 protein: CASTLGQGAREQYF

CDR3 length: 15
D gene: TRBD2
J gene: TRBJ2-1
clone size: -
V gene: TRBV6-6
CDR3 DNA: TGTGCCAGCAGTTTTCTAGCGGGAGGAAACAATGAGCAGTTCTTC
CDR3 protein: CASSFLAGGNNEQFF

CDR3 length: 15
D gene: -
J gene: TRBJ1-1
clone size: -
V gene: TRBV4-1
CDR3 DNA: TGCGCCAGCAGCCAAGTGCTAAGGATGGGCACTGAAGCTTTCTTT
CDR3 protein: CASSQVLRMGTEAFF

CDR3 length: 13
D gene: -
J gene: TRBJ2-7
clone size: -
V gene: TRBV30
CDR3 DNA: TGTGCCTGGACTCGAGGGGGGTCCTACGAGCAGTACTTC
CDR3 protein: CAWTRGGSYEQYF

CDR3 length: 15
D gene: TRBD2
J gene: TRBJ2-5
clone size: -
V gene: TRBV6-6
CDR3 DNA: TGTGCCAGCAGTCTCGGGACTAGCGGGGGGAGGACCCAGTACTTC
CDR3 protein: CASSLGTSGGRTQYF

CDR3 length: 17
D gene: -
J gene: TRBJ2-7
clone size: -
V gene: TRBV5-1
CDR3 DNA: TGCGCCAGCAGCCCACGCTTACCGAGGGGATACTCCTACGAGCAGTACTTC
CDR3 protein: CASSPRLPRGYSYEQYF

CDR3 length: 14
D gene: -
J gene: TRBJ2-5
clone size: -
V gene: TRBV18
CDR3 DNA: TGTGCCAGCTCACCACTACTAGCTCCGGAGACCCAGTACTTC
CDR3 protein: CASSPLLAPETQYF

CDR3 length: 14
D gene: -
J gene: TRBJ1-2
clone size: -
V gene: TRBV2
CDR3 DNA: TGTGCCAGCAGCGATAGGACAGCCAGCTATGGCTACACCTTC
CDR3 protein: CASSDRTASYGYTF

CDR3 length: 16
D gene: TRBD2
J gene: TRBJ2-3
clone size: few
V gene: TRBV7-2
CDR3 DNA: TGTGCCAGCAGCTCCCGAGCGGGGGCCCTCACAGATACGCAGTATTTT
CDR3 protein: CASSSRAGALTDTQYF

CDR3 length: 15
D gene: -
J gene: TRBJ1-1
clone size: few
V gene: TRBV9
CDR3 DNA: TGTGCCAGCAGCGTATCAGGCAAGATGAACACTGAAGCTTTCTTT
CDR3 protein: CASSVSGKMNTEAFF

CDR3 length: 16
D gene: TRBD1
J gene: TRBJ1-1
clone size: -
V gene: TRBV5-1
CDR3 DNA: TGCGCCAGCAGCCAGAGGACAGGTCAGATGAACACTGAAGCTTTCTTT
CDR3 protein: CASSQRTGQMNTEAFF

CDR3 length: 14
D gene: TRBD2
J gene: TRBJ2-1
clone size: -
V gene: TRBV5-1
CDR3 DNA: TGCGCCAGCAGCTTCGGACTAGCCCACAATGAGCAGTTCTTC
CDR3 protein: CASSFGLAHNEQFF

CDR3 length: 17
D gene: -
J gene: TRBJ2-1
clone size: -
V gene: TRBV23-1
CDR3 DNA: TGCGCCAGACCCATTGGTGCCAAGGCTTTCAGAATATGGGAGCAGTTCTTC
CDR3 protein: CARPIGAKAFRIWEQFF

CDR3 length: 16
D gene: TRBD1
J gene: TRBJ1-6
clone size: -
V gene: TRBV7-2
CDR3 DNA: TGTGCCAGCAGCTTAGCGCTGGCAGGGGGAGAGTCACCCCTCCACTTT
CDR3 protein: CASSLALAGGESPLHF

CDR3 length: 13
D gene: -
J gene: TRBJ2-5
clone size: few
V gene: TRBV29-1
CDR3 DNA: TGCAGCGTTGAACGACAGATTCAAGAGACCCAGTACTTC
CDR3 protein: CSVERQIQETQYF

CDR3 length: 14
D gene: -
J gene: TRBJ2-1
clone size: -
V gene: TRBV9
CDR3 DNA: TGTGCCAGCAGCGTGGCTAGCCTGAACTATGAGCAGTTCTTC
CDR3 protein: CASSVASLNYEQFF

CDR3 length: 14
D gene: -
J gene: TRBJ2-3
clone size: -
V gene: TRBV23-1
CDR3 DNA: TGCGCCAGCAGTCAATCGTCCGCGCCGGATACGCAGTATTTT
CDR3 protein: CASSQSSAPDTQYF

CDR3 length: 12
D gene: -
J gene: TRBJ1-1
clone size: few
V gene: TRBV6-1
CDR3 DNA: TGTGCCAGCAGTAAAGGGGGTACTGAAGCTTTCTTT
CDR3 protein: CASSKGGTEAFF

CDR3 length: 14
D gene: -
J gene: TRBJ2-3
clone size: -
V gene: TRBV9
CDR3 DNA: TGTGCCAGCTCCCTCGGACCTGGAAGAGATACGCAGTATTTT
CDR3 protein: CASSLGPGRDTQYF

CDR3 length: 14
D gene: -
J gene: TRBJ2-5
clone size: -
V gene: TRBV5-4
CDR3 DNA: TGTGCCAGCAGCTTGGAAGCGGGCGTCCGGACCCAGTACTTC
CDR3 protein: CASSLEAGVRTQYF